The 27 T cell receptor beta chains in this list originate from one sample, sequenced in a study of regulatory T cells in long-lasting Graves disease. The time point: newly diagnosed GD, antithyroid drugs for less than 3 months. PBMC RNA was the source of the TCR library. For TCR beta, libraries came from iRepertoire HTBI primers and Arm-PCR of CDR3 regions. TCRdb ran MiXCR on the multiplex PCR reads and lists one entry per CDR3 protein. Among under 300,000 distinct CDR3 sequences listed, 20% were seen once. This specimen was peripheral blood mononuclear cells (PBMCs), taken at new diagnosis, from a patient treated with antithyroid drugs. The receptors here all came from a female donor with Graves disease.

The sample holds many counts of this clonotype. This chain joins TRBV9 and TRBJ1-2; D unresolved. Trimming cost V 3 bases and J 7 bases, with 10 bases left between them. Looked up from germline, CDR1 is SGDLS and CDR2 is YYNGEE. The CDR3 contains 12 residues. The CDR3: CASSESLGGYTF. Here the CDR3 DNA reads TGTGCCAGCAGCGAATCCCTCGGTGGCTACACCTTC.

As concerns this clonotype: This sequence may be a read error, since a much larger clone differs from it by one base. The V call is TRBV6-4, the J call TRBJ2-3, with a tentative D call TRBD1 (6 bases). Per the germline V gene, CDR1 is MRHNA and CDR2 is SNTAGT. This CDR3 has 16 amino acids. The CDR3 region has the DNA TGTGCCAGCAGTTCAATTGGGCAGGGGCCGACAGGTACGCAGTATTTT. Its translation is CASSSIGQGPTGTQYF.

This clonotype was seen just once. The V gene is TRBV20-1, the J gene TRBJ1-2; 12 bases fit TRBD1. There are 15 residues in the CDR3. From germline, CDR1 is DFQATT and CDR2 SNEGSKA (reference sequence). Trimming took 2 bases from V and 7 from J; bases not matched to a gene: 8. The CDR3 DNA sequence: TGCAGTGCTAGAAGCCCGGGACAGGGGGCCTTTGGCTACACCTTC. Residues: CSARSPGQGAFGYTF.

This clonotype was recorded at least ten times. The CDR3 region has the DNA TGTGCCAGCAGCCTGACAGGGATCCTCAATCAGCCCCAGCATTTT. Protein product: CASSLTGILNQPQHF. The rearrangement links TRBV28 to TRBJ1-5, with TRBD1 matching 7 bases. With V trimmed by 6 bases and J by 3 bases, 8 bases remained unmatched. Germline CDR1 and CDR2: MDHEN and SYDVKM. This CDR3 comprises 15 residues.

This clonotype was detected many times. This rearrangement joins TRBV10-1 to TRBJ2-1; D ambiguous. The germline gives CDR1 WNHNN, CDR2 SYGVQD (reference sequence). The CDR3 runs 18 residues. V was clipped by 1 base and J by 3 bases, with 19 bases between them. The CDR3 region is CASSELSAAAQNYNEQFF. As DNA, the CDR3 is TGCGCCAGCAGTGAGTTATCTGCGGCAGCACAGAACTACAATGAGCAGTTCTTC.

This chain uses TRBV6-2 or TRBV6-3 with TRBJ2-1; tentative D call: TRBD1 (6 bases). This CDR3 is 13 amino acids long. Germline V gene lookup returns CDR1 MNHEY and CDR2 SVGEGT. V was shortened by 6 bases and J by 5 bases, with 11 bases between the two germline ends. CDR3: CASREQGDNEQFF. CDR3 sequence (DNA): TGTGCCAGCAGGGAACAGGGAGACAATGAGCAGTTCTTC.

This chain links TRBV28 with TRBJ2-7; the match to TRBD2 covers 9 bases. The V gene's germline CDR1 is MDHEN and CDR2 SYDVKM. V lost 3 bases to trimming and J lost 4 bases; unmatched junction nucleotides: 7. The CDR3 covers 15 residues. The CDR3 region has the DNA TGTGCCAGCAGTTTTCGACTAGCGGACCCGTACGAGCAGTACTTC. Protein product: CASSFRLADPYEQYF.

A note on this clonotype: This may come from a read error, since a much larger clone is one base off. This CDR3 fails to terminate in the conserved phenylalanine or tryptophan, so it likely reflects a read error. The J gene is TRBJ1-2, the V gene TRBV12-3 or TRBV12-4; D is perhaps TRBD1 (5 bases). CDR3 length: 14 amino acids. Trimming stripped 6 bases from V and 2 bases from J, with 13 bases between. The CDR3 reads CASSRIDSNYGYTS. CDR3 nucleotides: TGTGCCAGCAGCCGCATCGACAGCAACTATGGCTACACCTCC.

This clonotype was found many times. J is TRBJ1-5 and V is TRBV6-1; 8 positions match TRBD1. CDR3 length equals 15 residues. Germline CDR1 is MNHNS and CDR2 is SASEGT. V lost 6 bases, J lost 6 bases, and 10 bases stayed unmatched. For the CDR3, the DNA is TGTGCCAGCAGACCCTCACTACAGGGGGGTCAGCCCCAGCATTTT. This translates into CASRPSLQGGQPQHF.

At least ten counts were recorded for this clonotype. The chain carries TRBV7-2 and TRBJ1-1, with D perhaps TRBD1 (6 bases). The CDR3 runs to 15 residues. Trimming pared 2 bases from V and 8 bases from J, leaving 18 bases between. CDR1 and CDR2 (germline): SGHTA, FQGNSA. DNA for the CDR3: TGTGCCAGCAGCTTATTGAATCACAGGGAGTCAGAAGCTTTCTTT. Protein product: CASSLLNHRESEAFF.

Many counts were recorded for this clonotype. The V gene is TRBV15, the J gene TRBJ2-5; D perhaps matches TRBD1 (5 bases). The germline CDR1 and CDR2 sequences are LNHNV and YYDKDF (reference sequence). Trimming removed 6 bases at V and 2 bases at J, with 10 bases between. There are 13 residues in the CDR3. CDR3 loop: CATSGQGQETQYF. The CDR3 bases are TGTGCCACCAGTGGGCAGGGACAAGAGACCCAGTACTTC.

This clonotype was found many times. The chain joins TRBV14 to TRBJ1-2; D is possibly TRBD1 (5 bases). V was pared by 0 bases and J by 8 bases, with 10 bases between. The CDR3 covers 13 residues. CDR1 and CDR2 from the germline V gene are SGHDN and FVKESK. CDR3 region: CASSQDLGVGYTF. The CDR3 bases are TGTGCCAGCAGCCAAGATTTGGGGGTCGGCTACACCTTC.

The CDR3 region is CASSQVGGLAGELFF. CDR3 sequence (DNA): TGCGCCAGCAGCCAAGTGGGGGGGCTCGCCGGGGAGCTGTTTTTT. This chain uses TRBV4-1 with TRBJ2-2; maybe TRBD2 (7 bases). CDR1 is MGHRA and CDR2 is YSYEKL in the germline V gene. The CDR3 is made up of 15 amino acids. V dropped 1 base and J dropped 6 bases, with 12 bases sitting between them.

In its sample, this clonotype was seen many times. The chain recombines TRBV20-1 with TRBJ2-7; TRBD1 matches 11 bases. This CDR3 contains 14 residues. The trim removed 3 bases at V and 6 bases at J, leaving 7 bases unmatched. In germline, CDR1 is DFQATT, CDR2 SNEGSKA (reference sequence). The CDR3 loop reads CSASFWDRGSEQYF. CDR3 nucleotides: TGCAGTGCTAGTTTTTGGGACAGGGGGAGCGAGCAGTACTTC.

Ten or more counts support this clonotype. The J gene is TRBJ1-4, the V gene TRBV7-2, with 11 bases lining up with TRBD1. Germline CDR1 reads SGHTA; CDR2 reads FQGNSA. The CDR3 runs 15 residues. V lost 5 bases and J lost 7; bases outside the gene matches: 6. Here the CDR3 reads CASSPRTGGVEKLFF. For the CDR3, the DNA is TGTGCCAGCAGCCCCCGGACAGGGGGCGTTGAAAAACTGTTTTTT.

This clonotype was observed many times. The chain is built from TRBV5-6 and TRBJ2-2; D call uncertain. The CDR3 runs to 14 residues. V was clipped by 2 bases and J by 4 bases, with 9 bases between them. Germline CDR1 reads SGHDT; CDR2 reads YYEEEE. This CDR3 is CASSFPAVTGELFF. The CDR3 DNA is TGTGCCAGCAGCTTCCCGGCCGTCACCGGGGAGCTGTTTTTT.

There are a few counts of this clonotype. A much more abundant neighbour one base away suggests this may be a read error. The V call is TRBV15, the J call TRBJ1-5; the D is unclear. The CDR3 length is 13 residues. Germline V gene sequence: CDR1 LNHNV, CDR2 YYDKDF (reference sequence). CDR3 amino acids: CATSRDRAQLQHF. DNA of the CDR3: TGTGCCACCAGCAGAGATAGGGCTCAGCTCCAGCATTTT. Variable domain in full (rest from reference TRBV15 and TRBJ1-5): DAMVIQNPRYQVTQFGKPVTLSCSQTLNHNVMYWYQQKSSQAPKLLFHYYDKDFNNEADTPDNFQSRRPNTSFCFLDIRSPGLGDTAMYLCATSRDRAQLQHFGDGTRLSIL.

This chain joins TRBV7-9 and TRBJ2-3; the D gene is possibly TRBD2 (6 bases). CDR3 size: 14 residues. Germline CDR1 reads SEHNR; CDR2 reads FQNEAQ (reference sequence). V lost 2 bases and J lost 6, with 12 bases in between. The CDR3 DNA is TGTGCCAGCAGCTTACCGGGAGATTGGGATACGCAGTATTTT. It is translated as CASSLPGDWDTQYF.

This clonotype was seen ten or more times. V and J are TRBV5-5 and TRBJ2-5; TRBD1 matches 12 bases. The CDR3 is made up of 15 amino acids. The junction had 6 bases not matched to a gene; V was cut back by 4 bases and J by 5 bases. Germline lookup yields CDR1 SGHKS and CDR2 YYEKEE (reference sequence). In DNA form, the CDR3 reads TGTGCCAGCAGCCCTGGGACAGGGGGCGTGGAGACCCAGTACTTC. Amino acids: CASSPGTGGVETQYF. The full variable domain, with the rest looked up from reference TRBV5-5 and TRBJ2-5, is DAGVTQSPTHLIKTRGQQVTLRCSPISGHKSVSWYQQVLGQGPQFIFQYYEKEERGRGNFPDRFSARQFPNYSSELNVNALLLGDSALYLCASSPGTGGVETQYFGPGTRLLVL.

The chain recombines TRBV25-1 with TRBJ1-3; tentative D call: TRBD1 (5 bases). Germline loops: CDR1 MGHDK, CDR2 SYGVNS. The V end lost 8 bases, the J end lost 2 bases, and 10 bases lay between the germline ends. This CDR3 contains 13 residues. This chain's CDR3 is CASRQRTGNTIYF. Written as DNA, the CDR3 is TGTGCCAGCCGACAGCGAACTGGAAACACCATATATTTT.

J is TRBJ2-7 and V is TRBV3-1; 9 positions agree with TRBD2. V shed 1 base and J 3 bases; nucleotides not matched to a gene: 13. The CDR3 runs to 18 residues. Germline V CDR1 and CDR2: LGHDT, YNNKEL (reference sequence). The CDR3 nucleotides read TGTGCCAGCAGCCAAGGGGACTTCGCGGGGGGGCTCCTCTACGAGCAGTACTTC. Its translation: CASSQGDFAGGLLYEQYF.

There are a few counts of this clonotype. J is TRBJ2-7 and V is TRBV5-6; possibly TRBD1 or TRBD2 for D (5 bases each). This CDR3 spans 15 amino acids. V shed 5 bases and J shed 0 bases, with 15 bases lying between them. Looked up from germline, CDR1 is SGHDT and CDR2 is YYEEEE. DNA of the CDR3: TGTGCCAGCAGTCTGGGGGTTGTAAGCTCCTACGAGCAGTACTTC. This sequence encodes CASSLGVVSSYEQYF.

This clonotype was counted ten times or more. The J gene is TRBJ1-2, the V gene TRBV3-1, with no clear D. The germline V gene encodes CDR1 LGHDT and CDR2 YNNKEL (reference sequence). The CDR3 is 12 amino acids. Deletions cut 6 bases from V and 4 bases from J, with 9 bases between. The CDR3 DNA is TGTGCCAGCAGGGACGGTATCTATGGCTACACCTTC. This translates into CASRDGIYGYTF. Together with reference TRBV3-1 and TRBJ1-2, the CDR3 gives the full variable domain: DTAVSQTPKYLVTQMGNDKSIKCEQNLGHDTMYWYKQDSKKFLKIMFSYNNKELIINETVPNRFSPKSPDKAHLNLHINSLELGDSAVYFCASRDGIYGYTFGSGTRLTVV.

This clonotype was seen a handful of times. This chain joins TRBV7-2 and TRBJ2-7; D call uncertain. CDR1 and CDR2 (germline): SGHTA, FQGNSA. V dropped 6 bases and J dropped 5 bases, with 14 bases sitting between them. The CDR3 has 13 amino acids. CDR3 bases: TGTGCCAGCAGGGCCTATATTGGCCACGAGCAGTACTTC. It specifies CASRAYIGHEQYF.

This clonotype was detected ten times or more. V and J are TRBV28 and TRBJ1-1; 8 bases match TRBD1. The J segment lost 0 bases and the V segment lost 6 bases, leaving 6 bases of the junction unmatched. This CDR3 region has 15 residues. Per the germline V gene, CDR1 is MDHEN and CDR2 is SYDVKM. The CDR3 is CASRSPGQVNTEAFF. In DNA form, the CDR3 reads TGTGCCAGCAGGTCACCGGGACAGGTGAACACTGAAGCTTTCTTT. The variable domain in full, with the rest retrieved from reference TRBV28 and TRBJ1-1, is DVKVTQSSRYLVKRTGEKVFLECVQDMDHENMFWYRQDPGLGLRLIYFSYDVKMKEKGDIPEGYSVSREKKERFSLILESASTNQTSMYLCASRSPGQVNTEAFFGQGTRLTVV.

There are many counts of this clonotype. The rearrangement uses TRBV30 and TRBJ2-2; D tentatively reads TRBD1 or TRBD2 (6 bases each). V was clipped by 3 bases and J by 7 bases, with 15 bases between them. This CDR3 has 14 residues. Per germline, CDR1 GTSNPN and CDR2 SVGIG (reference sequence). CDR3 DNA sequence: TGTGCCTGGAGCCCCTTAGGGGGGTTCGGGGAGCTGTTTTTT. This gives the protein CAWSPLGGFGELFF.

With respect to this clonotype: The junction departs from germline at one end; a sequencing error may be responsible. The rearrangement links TRBV2 to TRBJ2-7; 7 bases are shared with TRBD1. The CDR3 consists of 15 residues. Per the germline V gene, CDR1 is SNHLY and CDR2 is FYNNEI. This chain's CDR3 is CASSARQGGAHEQHF. CDR3 DNA sequence: TGTGCCAGCAGCGCCCGACAGGGTGGCGCCCACGAGCAGCACTTC.